In its sample, the clone carrying this T cell receptor (beta chain) was seen once. The antigen is undetermined. The data stem from a study of cytomegalovirus exposure and HLA in healthy donors. CDR1 is LNHDA and CDR2 is SQIVND in the germline V gene (reference sequence). Between the trimmed V and J ends, which lost 3 bases and 0 bases, there was a span of 11 bases. CDR3 length: 15 residues. Study-level results: Rare TCR sequences dominated, though some public TCRs recurred in many donors.

The PCR contained 60 Vbeta and 13 Jbeta primers. Sequencing used immunoSEQ multiplex PCR; TCRdb keeps in-frame clones, though not all of them. The table has 150,000 to 200,000 clones, 84% seen once. Material for sequencing was PBMCs. The rearrangement joins TRBV19 to TRBJ1-2; D unresolved. The origin of this receptor is a girl between 10 and 17 years old in good health and CMV-seropositive. Written as DNA, the CDR3 is TGTGCCAGTAGTATGGAAGAGGCTACTAACTATGGCTACACCTTC. Translating gives CASSMEEATNYGYTF.